This T cell receptor (beta chain) was profiled in a study of blood T cell repertoires in COVID-19. In the study overall: COVID-19 samples, acute and convalescent, were from the United States, Italy and Spain. Sources were T cells, B-cell-depleted T cells, or PBMCs; the material itself was cDNA or gDNA.

As handled by the study authors: Cell counts per sample came from amplifying reference gene primers. Measured with immunoSEQ multiplex PCR; TCRdb has only the in-frame clones, and not every one. That table gives V, J and clone size, and the DNA gave D and trimming. The data show around 270,000 clones, with roughly 89% seen just once and 4.6% held by the top ten. The CDR3 contains 16 residues. CDR1 LNHDA and CDR2 SQIVND come from the germline V gene (reference sequence). The junction had 6 bases not matched to a gene; V was cut back by 5 bases and J by 4 bases. The sample consisted of peripheral blood. This clonotype was sampled from a man aged 40-49 years with acute or convalescent COVID-19. The rearrangement uses TRBV19 and TRBJ1-6; 9 bases align to TRBD1. In DNA form, the CDR3 reads TGTGCCAGTAGTGTAACCGGGACAGGGTATAATTCACCCCTCCACTTT. Translated: CASSVTGTGYNSPLHF.